The rows below give T cell receptor beta chains drawn from one sample of a study of blood T cell repertoires in COVID-19. Measured with immunoSEQ multiplex PCR; TCRdb has only the in-frame clones, and not every one. The sample holds 85,000 to 130,000 clones, 87% seen once. The sequencing sample was made of peripheral blood. All receptors derive from a man aged 45 to 65 with acute or convalescent COVID-19. CDR3s include the opening cysteine and the closing phenylalanine or tryptophan. The D gene is left open where the match is weak. Clone size is not always given. Where it is, it says once, few, many or a class for expanded clones.

TRBV28	TRBD1	TRBJ2-7	.	TGTGCCAGCAGTGCAGGGACAGTTCTCTCCTACGAGCAGTACTTC	CASSAGTVLSYEQYF
TRBV5-6	TRBD2	TRBJ2-1	few	TGTGCCAGCAGCTCGGGACTAGCGGGAAGGAGTGAGCAGTTCTTC	CASSSGLAGRSEQFF
TRBV5-4	.	TRBJ1-3	.	TGTGCCAGCAGCTTGCGACATCAAAACACCATATATTTT	CASSLRHQNTIYF
TRBV5-1	TRBD1	TRBJ2-3	.	TGCGCCAGCAGCCGTGGGACAGGAAGCACAGATACGCAGTATTTT	CASSRGTGSTDTQYF
TRBV5-4	TRBD1	TRBJ1-2	.	TGTGCCAGCAGGGCGGGACAGGTGACTAACTATGGCTACACCTTC	CASRAGQVTNYGYTF
TRBV5-6	.	TRBJ2-3	.	TGTGCCAGCAGCTCGGGGGTGTGGGGAGCAGATACGCAGTATTTT	CASSSGVWGADTQYF
TRBV11-2	TRBD2	TRBJ2-1	.	TGTGCCAGCAGCTTAGAAGCGGGATCCTACAATGAGCAGTTCTTC	CASSLEAGSYNEQFF
TRBV4-1	.	TRBJ1-1	once	TGCGCCAGCAGCCAAGATGCGGCAGGGAAGCCTGAAGCTTTCTTT	CASSQDAAGKPEAFF
TRBV20-1	TRBD1	TRBJ2-7	.	TGCAGTGCTTACAGGGGTGGCGAGCAGTACTTC	CSAYRGGEQYF
TRBV6-5	TRBD2	TRBJ2-1	.	TGTGCCAGCAGTTACCGGAGCGGGAGTGCGTACAATGAGCAGTTCTTC	CASSYRSGSAYNEQFF
TRBV3-1/TRBV3-2	.	TRBJ1-3	.	TGTGCCAGCAGCCAGCTAACGGTCTCTGGAAACACCATATATTTT	CASSQLTVSGNTIYF
TRBV9	TRBD1	TRBJ1-3	.	TGTGCCAGCAGCGTAGAAGGGGGCGGAAACACCATATATTTT	CASSVEGGGNTIYF
TRBV13	.	TRBJ1-2	.	TGTGCCAGCAGCTTAGGGGGGCATGGCTACACCTTC	CASSLGGHGYTF
TRBV5-6	.	TRBJ1-4	.	TGTGCCAGCAGCGAAACAGGGCTTAATGAAAAACTGTTTTTT	CASSETGLNEKLFF